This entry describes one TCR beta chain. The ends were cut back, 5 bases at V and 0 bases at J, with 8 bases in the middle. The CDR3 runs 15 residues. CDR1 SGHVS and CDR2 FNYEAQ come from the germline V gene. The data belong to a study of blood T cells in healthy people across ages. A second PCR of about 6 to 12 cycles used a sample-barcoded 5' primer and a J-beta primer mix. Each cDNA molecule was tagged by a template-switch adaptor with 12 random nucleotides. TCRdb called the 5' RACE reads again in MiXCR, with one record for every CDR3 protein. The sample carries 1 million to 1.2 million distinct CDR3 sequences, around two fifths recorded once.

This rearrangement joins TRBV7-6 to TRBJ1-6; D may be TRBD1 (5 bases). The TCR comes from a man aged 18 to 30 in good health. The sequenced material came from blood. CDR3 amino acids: CASSRDGSYNSPLHF. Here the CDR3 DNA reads TGTGCCAGCAGCCGGGACGGCTCCTATAATTCACCCCTCCACTTT.